What follows is one TCR beta chain and its context. It lacks a known antigen. No much larger clone exists at a distance of one base, and base qualities are not known. TCR beta repertoires were profiled from peripheral blood of some 13 young patients with multiple sclerosis to demonstrate the VDJtools post-analysis software. The multiple sclerosis patients were children and adolescents ranging in age from 6 to 15 years. The sample originates from a study of post-analysis software for immune sequencing data (dated by TCRdb to 2013 to 2016). Background on the whole study: Relapsing-remitting, secondary progressive and progressive-relapsing multiple sclerosis were recorded as disease courses, and subtype annotation was lacking for some patients. The patient repertoires were compared against roughly 12 previously published healthy control repertoires obtained from donors aged 6 to 25 years. A subset of samples was prepared in parallel using single-end sample barcoding, then pooled and co-amplified after Illumina adapter ligation.

Library method: PCR. Sequencing instrument: Illumina HiSeq 2500. To reduce PCR and sequencing biases, unique molecular identifiers were built into the TCR beta cDNA libraries. Every 1 to 10 million input T cells yielded roughly 500,000 cDNA molecules, meaning each molecule approximated one T cell. The same protocol used for the earlier healthy control dataset was applied to prepare and sequence the patient libraries. Samples belonging to the same batch were prepared together, multiplexed and sequenced on a shared HiSeq lane. Per the original workflow: MIGEC handled the raw barcoded reads, throwing out single-read molecular identifier groups before consensus assembly and CDR3 extraction. VDJtools was used for post-analysis of the clonotype tables, with diversity normalized by down-sampling every dataset to the smallest sample size. Repertoire overlap clustering matched CDR3 amino acid but not nucleotide sequences to correct batch-related cross-sample contamination. TCRdb redid the processing of the public reads, applying fastp at Q25 and MiXCR, and retained in-frame beta chains. CDR3 protein duplicates are merged, each entry listing the most common genes and DNA. The V and J calls, along with clone size, are taken from TCRdb and not from the paper's own processing. The sample records 350,000 to 500,000 distinct CDR3 sequences, 39% of which are singletons. The top ten hold about 7.6% of the sample.

Points the paper makes about the study in general: Compared with controls, multiple sclerosis patients had significantly lower normalized Chao1 diversity, a finding suggesting substantial peripheral T-cell clonal expansion. Strong co-clustering of samples prepared in the same batch was shown by direct clustering with F measure, prompting a batch-effect correction. The control group was slightly older than the multiple sclerosis patient group.

This clonotype was obtained from a girl aged 2-15 years with multiple sclerosis. Sequencing was done on a sample of blood.

The nucleotide sequence is given as TGCAGCGTTGAAGTTGCCAGGGCTGGGGCCAACGTCCTGACTTTC. Translated, this is CSVEVARAGANVLTF. Recombination linked TRBV29-1 to TRBJ2-6, and possibly TRBD1, on 5 matching bases. Reading from cysteine to phenylalanine, the CDR3 counts 15 amino acids. Only the CDR3 DNA is retained, 45 bases long and in frame from the first base. The germline V gene provides CDR1 SQVTM and CDR2 ANQGSEA. V sheds 1 base and J sheds 2 bases, leaving 9 bases between their ends.